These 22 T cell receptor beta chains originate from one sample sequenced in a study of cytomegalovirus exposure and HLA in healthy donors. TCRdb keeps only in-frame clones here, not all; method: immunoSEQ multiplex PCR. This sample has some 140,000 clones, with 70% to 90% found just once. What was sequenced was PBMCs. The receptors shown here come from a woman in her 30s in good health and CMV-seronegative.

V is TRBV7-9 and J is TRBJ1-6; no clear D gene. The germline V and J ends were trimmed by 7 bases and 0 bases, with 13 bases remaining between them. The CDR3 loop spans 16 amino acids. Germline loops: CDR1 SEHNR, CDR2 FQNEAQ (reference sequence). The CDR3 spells CASTKAGSSYNSPLHF. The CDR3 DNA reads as TGTGCCAGCACCAAAGCGGGGAGCTCCTATAATTCACCCCTCCACTTT. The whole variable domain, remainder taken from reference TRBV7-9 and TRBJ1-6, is DTGVSQNPRHKITKRGQNVTFRCDPISEHNRLYWYRQTLGQGPEFLTYFQNEAQLEKSRLLSDRFSAERPKGSFSTLEIQRTEQGDSAMYLCASTKAGSSYNSPLHFGNGTRLTVT.

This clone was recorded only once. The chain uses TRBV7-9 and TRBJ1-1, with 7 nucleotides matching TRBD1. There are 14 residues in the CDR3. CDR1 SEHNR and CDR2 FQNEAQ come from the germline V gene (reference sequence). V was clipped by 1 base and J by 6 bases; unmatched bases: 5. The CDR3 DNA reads TGTGCCAGCAGCTTAGAACTCAGGGGGTCTGAAGCTTTCTTT. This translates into CASSLELRGSEAFF.

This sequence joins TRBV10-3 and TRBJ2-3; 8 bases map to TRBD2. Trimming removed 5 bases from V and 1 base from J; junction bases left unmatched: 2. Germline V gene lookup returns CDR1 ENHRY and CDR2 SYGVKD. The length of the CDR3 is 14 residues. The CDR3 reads CAISFSGGTDTQYF. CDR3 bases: TGTGCCATCAGTTTTAGCGGGGGCACAGATACGCAGTATTTT.

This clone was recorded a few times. The chain's CDR3 is CASSSLQGGWEKLFF. DNA of the CDR3: TGTGCCAGCAGCTCGTTACAGGGGGGATGGGAAAAACTGTTTTTT. This chain links TRBV11-2 with TRBJ1-4; 8 positions match TRBD1. This CDR3 comprises 15 residues. Germline CDR1 and CDR2: SGHAT and FQNNGV. Trimming cost V 4 bases and J 8 bases; bases outside gene matches: 9.

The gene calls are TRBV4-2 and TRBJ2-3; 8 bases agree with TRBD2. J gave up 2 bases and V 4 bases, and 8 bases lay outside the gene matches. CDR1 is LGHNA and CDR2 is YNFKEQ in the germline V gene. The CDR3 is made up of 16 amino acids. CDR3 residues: CASSPERGPYTDTQYF. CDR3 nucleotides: TGTGCCAGCAGCCCCGAGCGGGGGCCTTACACAGATACGCAGTATTTT.

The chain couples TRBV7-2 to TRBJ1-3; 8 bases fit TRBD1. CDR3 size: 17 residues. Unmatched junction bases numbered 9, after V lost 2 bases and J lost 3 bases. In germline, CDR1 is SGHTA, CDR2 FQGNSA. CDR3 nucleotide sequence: TGTGCCAGCAGCTTAAACGTCAGGGGGCGTTTTGGAAACACCATATATTTT. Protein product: CASSLNVRGRFGNTIYF.

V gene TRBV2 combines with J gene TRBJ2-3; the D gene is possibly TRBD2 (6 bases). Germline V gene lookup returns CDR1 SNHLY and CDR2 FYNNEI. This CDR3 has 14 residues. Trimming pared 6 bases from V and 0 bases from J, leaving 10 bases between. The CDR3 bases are TGTGCCAGCAGCCTCGGGAGCAGCACAGATACGCAGTATTTT. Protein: CASSLGSSTDTQYF.

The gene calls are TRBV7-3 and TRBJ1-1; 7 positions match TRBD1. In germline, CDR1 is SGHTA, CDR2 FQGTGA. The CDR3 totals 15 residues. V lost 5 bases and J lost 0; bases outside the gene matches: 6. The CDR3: CASSPADRLNTEAFF. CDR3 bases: TGTGCCAGCAGCCCGGCGGACAGGTTGAACACTGAAGCTTTCTTT. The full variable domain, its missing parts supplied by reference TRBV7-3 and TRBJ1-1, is GAGVSQTPSNKVTEKGKYVELRCDPISGHTALYWYRQSLGQGPEFLIYFQGTGAADDSGLPNDRFFAVRPEGSVSTLKIQRTERGDSAVYLCASSPADRLNTEAFFGQGTRLTVV.

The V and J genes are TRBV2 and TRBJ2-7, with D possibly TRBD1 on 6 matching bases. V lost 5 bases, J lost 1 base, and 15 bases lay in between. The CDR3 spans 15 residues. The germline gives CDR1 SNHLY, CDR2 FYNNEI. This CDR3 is CASSIDRPLSYEQYF. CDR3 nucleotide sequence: TGTGCCAGCAGTATTGACAGGCCGCTTTCCTACGAGCAGTACTTC.

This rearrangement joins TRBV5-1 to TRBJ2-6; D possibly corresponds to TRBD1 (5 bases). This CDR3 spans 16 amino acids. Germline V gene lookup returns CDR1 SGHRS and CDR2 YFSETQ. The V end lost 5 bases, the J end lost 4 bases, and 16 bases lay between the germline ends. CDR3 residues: CASSEVGVRGANVLTF. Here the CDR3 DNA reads TGCGCCAGCAGTGAGGTAGGGGTGAGGGGGGCCAACGTCCTGACTTTC.

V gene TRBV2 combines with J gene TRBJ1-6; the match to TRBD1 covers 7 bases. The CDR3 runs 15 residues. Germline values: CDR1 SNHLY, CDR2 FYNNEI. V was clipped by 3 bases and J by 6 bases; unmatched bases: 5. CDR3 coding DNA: TGTGCCAGCAGTGAGATGGGACAGCTTAATTCACCCCTCCACTTT. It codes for CASSEMGQLNSPLHF.

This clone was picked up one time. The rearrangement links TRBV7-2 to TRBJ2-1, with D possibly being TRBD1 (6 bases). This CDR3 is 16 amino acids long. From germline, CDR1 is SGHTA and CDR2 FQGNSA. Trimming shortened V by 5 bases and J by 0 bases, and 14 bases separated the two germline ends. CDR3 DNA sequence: TGTGCCAGCAGCCACTCGCAGGGGAGCTCCTACAATGAGCAGTTCTTC. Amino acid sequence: CASSHSQGSSYNEQFF. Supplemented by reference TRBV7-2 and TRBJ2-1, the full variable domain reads GAGVSQSPSNKVTEKGKDVELRCDPISGHTALYWYRQSLGQGLEFLIYFQGNSAPDKSGLPSDRFSAERTGGSVSTLTIQRTQQEDSAVYLCASSHSQGSSYNEQFFGPGTRLTVL.

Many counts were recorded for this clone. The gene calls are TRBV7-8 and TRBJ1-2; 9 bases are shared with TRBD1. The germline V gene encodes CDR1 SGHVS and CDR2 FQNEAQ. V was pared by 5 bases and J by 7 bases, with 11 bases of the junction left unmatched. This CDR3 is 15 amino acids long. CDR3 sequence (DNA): TGTGCCAGCAGCCCCGGGACAGGGAAGTTTAGTGGCTACACCTTC. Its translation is CASSPGTGKFSGYTF.

The CDR3 region is CASIKGGIHLNTGELFF. DNA for the CDR3: TGTGCCAGCATCAAAGGGGGAATCCATTTAAACACCGGGGAGCTGTTTTTT. The rearrangement joins TRBV2 to TRBJ2-2; TRBD1 is a possible D gene (6 bases). Trimming cost V 7 bases and J 2 bases, with 20 bases left between them. Germline loops: CDR1 SNHLY, CDR2 FYNNEI. The CDR3 covers 17 residues.

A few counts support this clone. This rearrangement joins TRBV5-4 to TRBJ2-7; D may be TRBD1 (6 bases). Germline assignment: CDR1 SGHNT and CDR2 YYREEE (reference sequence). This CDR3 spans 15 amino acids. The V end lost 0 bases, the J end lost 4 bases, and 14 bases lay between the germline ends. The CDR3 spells CASSLGRQVGYEQYF. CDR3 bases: TGTGCCAGCAGCTTGGGGCGACAGGTAGGGTACGAGCAGTACTTC.

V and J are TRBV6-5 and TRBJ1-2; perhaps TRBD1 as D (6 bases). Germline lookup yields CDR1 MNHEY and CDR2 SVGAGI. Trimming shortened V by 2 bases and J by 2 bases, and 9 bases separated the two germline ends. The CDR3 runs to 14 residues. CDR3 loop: CASSYPGQNYGYTF. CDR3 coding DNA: TGTGCCAGCAGTTACCCTGGACAGAACTATGGCTACACCTTC.

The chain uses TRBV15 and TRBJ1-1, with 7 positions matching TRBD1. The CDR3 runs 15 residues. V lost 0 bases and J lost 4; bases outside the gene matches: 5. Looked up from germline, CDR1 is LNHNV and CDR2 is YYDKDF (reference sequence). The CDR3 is CATSRENPGGTEAFF. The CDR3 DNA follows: TGTGCCACCAGCAGAGAAAACCCAGGGGGCACTGAAGCTTTCTTT.

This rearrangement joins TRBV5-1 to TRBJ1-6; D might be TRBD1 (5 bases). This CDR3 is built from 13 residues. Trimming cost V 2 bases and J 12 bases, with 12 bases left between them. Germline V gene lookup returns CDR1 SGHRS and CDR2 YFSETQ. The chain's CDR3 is CASSLDSSGPLHF. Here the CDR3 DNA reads TGCGCCAGCAGCTTAGACAGCTCGGGACCCCTCCACTTT.

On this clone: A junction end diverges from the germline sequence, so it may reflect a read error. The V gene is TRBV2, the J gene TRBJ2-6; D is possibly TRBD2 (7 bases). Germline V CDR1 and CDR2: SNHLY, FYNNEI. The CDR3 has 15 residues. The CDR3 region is CASSEGGAGANVLTF. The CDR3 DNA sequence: TGTGCCAGCAGCGAAGGGGGGGCTGGGGCCAACGTCCTGACTTTC.

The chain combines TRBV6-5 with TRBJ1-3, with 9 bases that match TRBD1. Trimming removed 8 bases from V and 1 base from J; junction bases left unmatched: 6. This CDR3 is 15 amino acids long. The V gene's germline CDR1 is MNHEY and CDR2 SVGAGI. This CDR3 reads CASGTQGASGNTIYF. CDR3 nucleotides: TGTGCCAGCGGAACACAGGGGGCTTCTGGAAACACCATATATTTT.

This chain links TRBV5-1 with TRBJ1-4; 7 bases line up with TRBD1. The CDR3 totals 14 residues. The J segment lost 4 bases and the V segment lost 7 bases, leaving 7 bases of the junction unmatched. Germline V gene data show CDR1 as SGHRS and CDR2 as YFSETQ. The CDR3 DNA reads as TGCGCCAGCCGGGACAGCATTTATAATGAAAAACTGTTTTTT. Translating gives CASRDSIYNEKLFF.

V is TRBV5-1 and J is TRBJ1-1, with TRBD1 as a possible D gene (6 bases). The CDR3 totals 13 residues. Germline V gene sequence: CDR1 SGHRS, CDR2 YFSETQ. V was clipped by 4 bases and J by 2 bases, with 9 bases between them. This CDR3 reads CASSGGFNTEAFF. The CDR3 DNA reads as TGCGCCAGCAGCGGGGGCTTTAACACTGAAGCTTTCTTT.